The 4 T cell receptor beta chains below were found in one sample sequenced in a study of vaccination and CD4 T cells after COVID-19 (dated by TCRdb to 2021 to 2024). Their target antigens are unknown. The library was made by PCR. TCRdb records Illumina iSeq 100 as the sequencer. At the Johns Hopkins FTIC core, DNA from the cultured CD4+ T cells underwent TCR sequencing with the Oncomine TCR Beta short-read assay. TCRdb reran the public reads through fastp at Q25 and MiXCR, keeping productive beta chains. Each CDR3 protein appears once, grouped with its most common genes and DNA. For this sample the table gives 14,000 to 15,000 distinct CDR3 sequences, of which 75% to 80% were detected only once. The ten largest clones capture roughly 8.8% of the sample. What the treatment or condition label conveys for this sample: 10-day PBMC culture with coronavirus spike peptide pools or control peptides (ViraFEST assay).

The sample consisted of CD4+ T cells from blood, cultured in vitro, taken after SARS-CoV-2 vaccination. These receptors all come from a human donor who received a COVID-19 vaccine.

The chain couples TRBV19 to TRBJ1-1, with 8 nucleotides matching TRBD1. The CDR3 runs to 13 residues. The germline gives CDR1 LNHDA, CDR2 SQIVND (reference sequence). The V segment lost 5 bases and the J segment 5 bases; nucleotides outside the gene matches: 4. Written as DNA, the CDR3 is TGTGCCAGTAGTTCGGACAGGGTAACTGAAGCTTTCTTT. Its translation is CASSSDRVTEAFF.

This sequence joins TRBV5-1 and TRBJ1-3, with TRBD1 matching over 8 bases. The CDR3 has 14 residues. Germline CDR1 SGHRS, CDR2 YFSETQ. The V gene end was trimmed by 5 bases and the J gene end by 4 bases; junction bases not matched to a gene: 5. The CDR3: CASRGQAAGNTIYF. CDR3 sequence (DNA): TGCGCCAGCAGGGGACAGGCTGCAGGAAACACCATATATTTT.

The chain links TRBV11-2 to TRBJ2-5; a possible D gene is TRBD1 (5 bases). The V and J ends lost 4 bases and 7 bases respectively, with 7 bases between them. Germline V gives CDR1 SGHAT, CDR2 FQNNGV. CDR3 length: 11 amino acids. The DNA of the CDR3 is TGTGCCAGCAGCTCAAGGGGGACCCAGTACTTC. It is translated as CASSSRGTQYF.

V usage is TRBV6-5 and J usage is TRBJ1-5; D perhaps matches TRBD1 (5 bases). Germline V gene data show CDR1 as MNHEY and CDR2 as SVGAGI. This CDR3 region has 15 residues. V was shortened by 1 base and J by 9 bases, with 16 bases between the two germline ends. The CDR3 region has the DNA TGTGCCAGCAGTTACTTCAGGAACGGGGGAGGGCCCCAGCATTTT. Protein: CASSYFRNGGGPQHF.